A single sample gave rise to the 25 T cell receptor beta chains below, sequenced in a study of blood T cell repertoires in COVID-19. TCRdb's table, derived via immunoSEQ multiplex PCR, lists solely in-frame clones and lacks some. The sample lists 200,000 to 250,000 clones, approximately 84% seen once, with 1.5% to 2% in the top ten. The sequenced material came from peripheral blood. The receptor set was obtained from a woman at least 80 years old with acute or convalescent COVID-19.

The gene calls are TRBV3-1 (or the pseudogene TRBV3-2) and TRBJ2-1, with 12 nucleotides matching TRBD2. V was clipped by 4 bases and J by 6 bases; unmatched bases: 4. The CDR3 spans 15 residues. Germline V gene sequence: CDR1 LGHDT, CDR2 YNNKEL (reference sequence). The CDR3, as DNA: TGTGCCAGCAGCCGCCCGGGACTAGCGGGCAATGAGCAGTTCTTC. Translated, it gives CASSRPGLAGNEQFF.

The J gene is TRBJ2-1, the V gene TRBV19, with 10 nucleotides matching TRBD2. Germline trimming cut 2 bases from V and 4 bases from J; bases unmatched to any gene: 5. In germline, CDR1 is LNHDA, CDR2 SQIVND (reference sequence). The CDR3 has 16 residues. As DNA, the CDR3 is TGTGCCAGTAGTATAATCCCTAGCGGGGGATACAATGAGCAGTTCTTC. Translation: CASSIIPSGGYNEQFF.

The chain carries TRBV30 and TRBJ1-5, with 9 nucleotides matching TRBD1. Per the germline V gene, CDR1 is GTSNPN and CDR2 is SVGIG (reference sequence). The CDR3 sequence is 16 residues long. J gave up 2 bases and V 0 bases, and 5 bases lay outside the gene matches. CDR3 sequence reads: CAWSVRDRACNQPQHF. The CDR3 DNA sequence: TGTGCCTGGAGTGTTCGGGACAGGGCTTGCAATCAGCCCCAGCATTTT.

The rearrangement links TRBV5-1 to TRBJ1-4; D ambiguous. V was clipped by 0 bases and J by 8 bases, with 8 bases between them. This CDR3 is 13 amino acids long. Germline CDR1 is SGHRS and CDR2 is YFSETQ. The CDR3 loop reads CASSLAVGEKLFF. As DNA, the CDR3 is TGCGCCAGCAGCTTGGCCGTCGGGGAAAAACTGTTTTTT.

The V and J genes are TRBV9 and TRBJ2-3; TRBD2 matches 9 bases. This CDR3 has 16 amino acids. J lost 0 bases, V lost 3 bases, and 5 bases had no gene match. Looked up from germline, CDR1 is SGDLS and CDR2 is YYNGEE. The CDR3 protein is CASSATSGGSTDTQYF. The CDR3 DNA reads as TGTGCCAGCAGCGCAACAAGCGGGGGGAGCACAGATACGCAGTATTTT.

The rearrangement uses TRBV18 and TRBJ1-2; 9 bases align to TRBD1. The germline CDR1 and CDR2 sequences are KGHSH and LQKENI. Trimming removed 3 bases from V and 4 bases from J; junction bases left unmatched: 3. This CDR3 spans 14 amino acids. Written as DNA, the CDR3 is TGTGCCAGCTCACCGGGGGACAGGGCCTATGGCTACACCTTC. It codes for CASSPGDRAYGYTF. Full variable domain (outside the CDR3, taken from reference TRBV18 and TRBJ1-2): NAGVMQNPRHLVRRRGQEARLRCSPMKGHSHVYWYRQLPEEGLKFMVYLQKENIIDESGMPKERFSAEFPKEGPSILRIQQVVRGDSAAYFCASSPGDRAYGYTFGSGTRLTVV.

This chain links TRBV15 with TRBJ2-5; 7 nucleotides align to TRBD2. Germline values: CDR1 LNHNV, CDR2 YYDKDF (reference sequence). The CDR3 consists of 14 residues. Unmatched junction bases numbered 3, after V lost 0 bases and J lost 5 bases. In DNA, the CDR3 is TGTGCCACCAGCAGAGAGCGGGGGAGGGAGACCCAGTACTTC. Its translation: CATSRERGRETQYF.

As DNA, the CDR3 is TGTGCCAGCAGTTTATTGGCGGGGGGGCGGGATGAGCAGTACTTC. This translates into CASSLLAGGRDEQYF. The rearrangement uses TRBV27 and TRBJ2-7, with TRBD2 matching 9 bases. After removal of 1 base from V and 7 bases from J, the junction contained 8 bases not matched to a gene. The length of the CDR3 is 15 residues. Germline V gene lookup returns CDR1 MNHEY and CDR2 SMNVEV (reference sequence).

Only a few counts were recorded for this clone. In DNA form, the CDR3 reads TGCGCCAGCAGAGAACTAGCAGACTACGAGCAGTACTTC. Translation: CASRELADYEQYF. The chain links TRBV5-1 to TRBJ2-7; D possibly corresponds to TRBD2 (6 bases). V lost 5 bases to trimming and J lost 3 bases, with 12 bases between them. Looked up from germline, CDR1 is SGHRS and CDR2 is YFSETQ. This CDR3 has 13 amino acids.

The chain combines TRBV6-5 with TRBJ1-6, with D unclear. The CDR3 is 14 residues long. The germline V and J ends were trimmed by 6 bases and 7 bases, with 13 bases remaining between them. Germline V gene sequence: CDR1 MNHEY, CDR2 SVGAGI. CDR3 sequence (DNA): TGTGCCAGCAGCGAGACATCGATAAATTCACCCCTCCACTTT. This codes for CASSETSINSPLHF.

This chain uses TRBV29-1 with TRBJ1-6; maybe TRBD1 (5 bases). The CDR3 runs 15 residues. V gave up 7 bases and J gave up 8 bases, with 21 bases separating them. Looked up from germline, CDR1 is SQVTM and CDR2 is ANQGSEA. DNA for the CDR3: TGCAGCGCTAAGATTGGGGCAGGGTGGGATTCACCCCTCCACTTT. Protein: CSAKIGAGWDSPLHF.

This clone was seen more than once but under ten times. The J gene is TRBJ1-5, the V gene TRBV19; maybe TRBD1 (6 bases). Germline CDR1 LNHDA, CDR2 SQIVND (reference sequence). The CDR3 loop spans 16 amino acids. Trimming pared 6 bases from V and 4 bases from J, leaving 19 bases between. CDR3 region: CASRGRVGGRNQPQHF. DNA for the CDR3: TGTGCCAGTAGGGGACGGGTAGGGGGACGGAATCAGCCCCAGCATTTT.

The chain uses TRBV3-1 (or the pseudogene TRBV3-2) and TRBJ2-7, with 8 bases fitting TRBD2. Germline-derived CDR1 and CDR2 are LGHDT and YNNKEL (reference sequence). Unmatched junction bases numbered 17, after V lost 4 bases and J lost 6 bases. This CDR3 comprises 17 residues. The CDR3 here is CASSPLGNSSGSSEQYF. The DNA of the CDR3 is TGTGCCAGCAGCCCCCTCGGGAACAGCAGCGGGAGTAGCGAGCAGTACTTC.

The chain combines TRBV30 with TRBJ1-2; 7 bases agree with TRBD1. The CDR3 loop spans 16 amino acids. V lost 0 bases, J lost 3 bases, and 10 bases stayed unmatched. Per the germline V gene, CDR1 is GTSNPN and CDR2 is SVGIG (reference sequence). Written as DNA, the CDR3 is TGTGCCTGGAGTGTAGTATCCCGACAGGGCCACTATGGCTACACCTTC. Translation gives CAWSVVSRQGHYGYTF.

This rearrangement joins TRBV27 to TRBJ1-1; D uncertain. Germline lookup yields CDR1 MNHEY and CDR2 SMNVEV (reference sequence). Between the trimmed V and J ends, which lost 5 bases and 5 bases, there was a span of 15 bases. There are 14 residues in the CDR3. The DNA for the CDR3 is TGTGCCAGCAGTCTACGGGGAGGTAGTACTGAAGCTTTCTTT. Residues: CASSLRGGSTEAFF.

The chain carries TRBV7-9 and TRBJ2-2; perhaps TRBD2 as D (6 bases). The CDR3 covers 16 residues. Germline V lookup: CDR1 SEHNR, CDR2 FQNEAQ (reference sequence). Trimming took 0 bases from V and 3 from J, leaving 11 bases between them. The CDR3 spells CASSLAGGVDTGELFF. The CDR3 DNA is TGTGCCAGCAGCTTAGCTGGAGGGGTCGACACCGGGGAGCTGTTTTTT.

V and J are TRBV5-1 and TRBJ2-2; D remains ambiguous. This CDR3 region has 14 residues. The germline CDR1 and CDR2 sequences are SGHRS and YFSETQ. V lost 6 bases to trimming and J lost 4 bases, with 13 bases between them. CDR3 sequence reads: CASNYDRSTGELFF. CDR3 in DNA: TGCGCCAGCAACTATGATAGGAGCACCGGGGAGCTGTTTTTT.

The J gene is TRBJ1-2, the V gene TRBV28; 11 bases agree with TRBD1. Germline loops: CDR1 MDHEN, CDR2 SYDVKM. This CDR3 comprises 15 residues. The V and J ends lost 4 bases and 4 bases, in that order; junction bases with no gene match: 5. CDR3 nucleotide sequence: TGTGCCAGCAGTTCCTCGGACAGGGGGCCCTATGGCTACACCTTC. Its protein is CASSSSDRGPYGYTF.

This chain connects TRBV18 to TRBJ2-7, with 10 bases aligning to TRBD1. CDR1 is KGHSH and CDR2 is LQKENI in the germline V gene. Trimming removed 5 bases from V and 5 bases from J; junction bases left unmatched: 3. The CDR3 loop spans 13 amino acids. CDR3 residues: CASSTGQGNEQYF. CDR3 bases: TGTGCCAGCTCAACGGGACAGGGGAACGAGCAGTACTTC.

This clone was seen once. The V call is TRBV30, the J call TRBJ1-1; possible D gene TRBD1, 5 bases. V was trimmed by 1 base and J by 10 bases, leaving 13 bases between them. The CDR3 loop spans 12 amino acids. Germline CDR1 reads GTSNPN; CDR2 reads SVGIG (reference sequence). The CDR3 reads CAWSENQGLAFF. DNA for the CDR3: TGTGCCTGGAGTGAGAACCAGGGATTAGCTTTCTTT.

V and J are TRBV19 and TRBJ1-2; 7 nucleotides agree with TRBD1. The CDR3 extends over 14 amino acids. Germline V gene lookup returns CDR1 LNHDA and CDR2 SQIVND (reference sequence). The junction had 6 bases not matched to a gene; V was cut back by 4 bases and J by 4 bases. CDR3 sequence: CASSTTGISYGYTF. The CDR3 DNA follows: TGTGCCAGTAGTACGACAGGGATTTCCTATGGCTACACCTTC. The entire variable domain, with the rest obtained from reference TRBV19 and TRBJ1-2, is as follows: DGGITQSPKYLFRKEGQNVTLSCEQNLNHDAMYWYRQDPGQGLRLIYYSQIVNDFQKGDIAEGYSVSREKKESFPLTVTSAQKNPTAFYLCASSTTGISYGYTFGSGTRLTVV.

The CDR3 region is CASSLILRGVGYQETQYF. CDR3 coding DNA: TGTGCCAGCAGCTTAATTTTGCGGGGGGTGGGGTACCAAGAGACCCAGTACTTC. The rearrangement joins TRBV7-8 to TRBJ2-5; 8 bases are a match to TRBD2. The CDR3 length is 18 residues. V dropped 2 bases and J dropped 0; count of bases not matched to a gene: 11. Per the germline V gene, CDR1 is SGHVS and CDR2 is FQNEAQ.

The rearrangement joins TRBV6-5 to TRBJ2-2; TRBD1 agrees at 12 bases. V lost 2 bases and J lost 6; bases outside the gene matches: 4. Per germline, CDR1 MNHEY and CDR2 SVGAGI. This CDR3 spans 16 amino acids. Here the CDR3 reads CASSYLGQGAAGELFF. CDR3 in DNA: TGTGCCAGCAGTTACCTGGGACAGGGGGCCGCCGGGGAGCTGTTTTTT.

This chain links TRBV2 with TRBJ2-4; weak D call: TRBD2 (6 bases). CDR3 length equals 16 residues. V was trimmed by 6 bases and J by 0 bases, leaving 15 bases between them. Germline CDR1 and CDR2: SNHLY and FYNNEI. The CDR3 region has the DNA TGTGCCAGCAGATTCCGGGACTCTCTAGCCAAAAACATTCAGTACTTC. The encoded protein is CASRFRDSLAKNIQYF.

The chain couples TRBV13 to TRBJ1-1; a possible D gene is TRBD1 (6 bases). The V end lost 5 bases, the J end lost 8 bases, and 18 bases lay between the germline ends. CDR3 length equals 14 residues. Germline values: CDR1 PRHDT, CDR2 FYEKMQ (reference sequence). The chain's CDR3 is CASSERTSGTEAFF. The CDR3 DNA reads TGTGCCAGCAGCGAACGCACGTCCGGGACAGAAGCTTTCTTT.